This T cell receptor (beta chain) emerged from a study of shared clonotypes between healthy human individuals. Study-level information: Used for every donor were three CD4 naive, three CD4 memory, two CD8 naive and one CD8 memory plate.

Each of the donors was a healthy adult who was HIV-negative and had not had a recent acute infection or vaccination. The CDR3 sequence is 14 residues long. The germline gives CDR1 SEHNR, CDR2 FQNEAQ (reference sequence). V gave up 1 base and J gave up 3 bases, with 7 bases separating them. Data came from immunoSEQ multiplex PCR; TCRdb stores just in-frame clones and leaves some out. The sample lists more than 2,000,000 clones, around 90% occurring once. What was sequenced was naive CD4+ T cells sorted from blood. Indicated subset: CD45RA+ positively selected. This rearrangement joins TRBV7-9 to TRBJ1-5; D not certain. This sequence originates from a man aged 18 to 29 in good health. CDR3 region: CASSLGKANQPQHF. In DNA, the CDR3 is TGTGCCAGCAGCTTAGGAAAAGCCAATCAGCCCCAGCATTTT.